This T cell receptor beta chain was sequenced in a study of T cells in Graves' hyperthyroidism and ophthalmopathy. This clonotype was observed many times. Regions amplified from RNA transcripts were the TCR beta CDR3 regions. The primer set for the first-round RT-PCR of the TCR CDR3 was HTBI. Using its own MiXCR run on the multiplex PCR reads, TCRdb lists one record per CDR3 protein. Altogether 500,000 to 750,000 distinct CDR3 sequences are present, approximately 15% being singletons, with the ten largest covering 7.1%. Clinical symptoms, serum thyroxine, TRAb, thyroid ultrasound and orbital computed tomography informed diagnoses. Cells are PBMCs isolated from approximately 9.2 ml of fresh blood. Germline CDR1 is SGHTA and CDR2 is FQGNSA. V was pared by 5 bases and J by 0 bases, with 6 bases of the junction left unmatched. The CDR3 extends over 16 amino acids.

This chain joins TRBV7-2 and TRBJ2-7, with TRBD2 matching 11 bases. The clonotype originates from a woman aged 18-35 years with Graves' ophthalmopathy. Material for sequencing was blood. The CDR3 nucleotides are TGTGCCAGCAGCCCCGCCCTAGCGGGAGGCTCCTACGAGCAGTACTTC. Translating gives CASSPALAGGSYEQYF.